The 12 T cell receptor beta chains listed next were all sequenced from one sample in a study of human T cells and chemical hapten exposure. Using its own MiXCR run on the RACE reads, TCRdb lists one record per CDR3 protein. This repertoire shows roughly 100,000 distinct CDR3 sequences, less than 40% found once; its top ten account for less than 3%. Time point reported: patch test 3, about 24 weeks after DPC sensitization. As to treatment: therapeutic diphenylcyclopropenone sensitization with weekly scalp DPC. Sequenced material: whole blood, taken in connection with sensitization to the hapten diphenylcyclopropenone (DPC). Receptor source: a middle-aged man with alopecia areata. Some clones in this sample may be carry-over from other donors' samples.

This chain uses TRBV3-1 with TRBJ2-3; D gene ambiguous. Between the trimmed V and J ends, which lost 2 bases and 4 bases, there was a span of 7 bases. This CDR3 is 13 amino acids long. Germline V CDR1 and CDR2: LGHDT, YNNKEL (reference sequence). CDR3 bases: TGTGCCAGCAGCCAATTTGGCTCAGATACGCAGTATTTT. This codes for CASSQFGSDTQYF.

The V and J genes are TRBV20-1 and TRBJ2-1; D is unclear. V lost 4 bases, J lost 0 bases, and 10 bases lay in between. The CDR3 has 14 amino acids. Germline V lookup: CDR1 DFQATT, CDR2 SNEGSKA (reference sequence). The CDR3 coding sequence is TGCAGTGCTACCCCGAGCAGCTCCTACAATGAGCAGTTCTTC. This translates into CSATPSSSYNEQFF.

This chain uses TRBV20-1 with TRBJ2-7; 9 nucleotides align to TRBD2. Germline V gene data show CDR1 as DFQATT and CDR2 as SNEGSKA (reference sequence). V lost 3 bases and J lost 6; bases outside the gene matches: 9. The CDR3 loop spans 14 amino acids. For the CDR3, the DNA is TGCAGTGCTAGGATCGGGATAGCGGGGGCCGAGCAGTACTTC. Encoded protein: CSARIGIAGAEQYF.

J is TRBJ2-1 and V is TRBV11-2; D is perhaps TRBD1 (6 bases). This CDR3 has 16 amino acids. V lost 5 bases to trimming and J lost 4 bases, with 18 bases between them. CDR1 and CDR2 (germline): SGHAT, FQNNGV. The CDR3 region is CASSPPRGYGYNEQFF. The CDR3 region has the DNA TGTGCCAGCAGCCCCCCGAGGGGGTATGGATACAATGAGCAGTTCTTC.

This clonotype came up a few times. V and J are TRBV29-1 and TRBJ2-1; perhaps TRBD2 as D (6 bases). The germline V gene encodes CDR1 SQVTM and CDR2 ANQGSEA. V dropped 4 bases and J dropped 1 base, with 14 bases sitting between them. CDR3 length: 15 amino acids. The CDR3 DNA is TGCAGCGTTGGGGGGGTTTTGGGATCCTACAATGAGCAGTTCTTC. Its translation is CSVGGVLGSYNEQFF.

The chain joins TRBV28 to TRBJ1-3, with D perhaps matching TRBD1 (5 bases). The CDR3 contains 16 residues. V lost 5 bases to trimming and J lost 0 bases, with 14 bases between them. Germline V gene sequence: CDR1 MDHEN, CDR2 SYDVKM. The chain's CDR3 is CASSVPEGRSGNTIYF. Here the CDR3 DNA reads TGTGCCAGCAGTGTCCCGGAGGGACGCTCTGGAAACACCATATATTTT.

This clonotype has only one observation. V gene TRBV5-1 combines with J gene TRBJ2-5, with 7 positions matching TRBD2. The germline CDR1 and CDR2 sequences are SGHRS and YFSETQ. This CDR3 is 15 amino acids long. The V segment lost 0 bases and the J segment 2 bases; nucleotides outside the gene matches: 4. The CDR3 protein is CASSLVASGQETQYF. The CDR3 DNA sequence: TGCGCCAGCAGCTTGGTGGCTAGCGGACAAGAGACCCAGTACTTC.

The table lists this clonotype with a count of one. The chain carries TRBV25-1 and TRBJ2-7; TRBD2 agrees at 15 bases. After removal of 4 bases from V and 6 bases from J, the junction contained 4 bases not matched to a gene. The CDR3 spans 15 residues. Per germline, CDR1 MGHDK and CDR2 SYGVNS. CDR3 loop: CASSVGTSGRFEQYF. As DNA, the CDR3 is TGTGCCAGCAGTGTAGGGACTAGCGGGAGGTTCGAGCAGTACTTC.

This clonotype has just a few counts. This rearrangement joins TRBV7-2 to TRBJ2-3, with D perhaps matching TRBD1 or TRBD2 (5 bases each). V gave up 7 bases and J gave up 4 bases, with 9 bases separating them. From germline, CDR1 is SGHTA and CDR2 FQGNSA. The CDR3 totals 12 residues. The CDR3 sequence is CASTGSADTQYF. CDR3 nucleotides: TGTGCCAGCACAGGGAGCGCAGATACGCAGTATTTT.

This clonotype has a handful of counts. This chain connects TRBV7-8 to TRBJ2-7, with unresolved D. The CDR3 loop spans 15 amino acids. V lost 2 bases and J lost 1, with 12 bases in between. Germline loops: CDR1 SGHVS, CDR2 FQNEAQ. The CDR3 sequence is CASSLRPESSYEQYF. For the CDR3, the DNA is TGTGCCAGCAGCTTAAGACCCGAGTCATCCTACGAGCAGTACTTC.

The chain joins TRBV11-2 to TRBJ1-2, with D maybe TRBD1 (5 bases). Germline CDR1 and CDR2: SGHAT and FQNNGV. Trimming took 0 bases from V and 4 from J, leaving 9 bases between them. This CDR3 spans 14 amino acids. In DNA form, the CDR3 reads TGTGCCAGCAGCTTAGATTGGCAGGGCTATGGCTACACCTTC. It codes for CASSLDWQGYGYTF.

The chain carries TRBV27 and TRBJ2-7, with TRBD2 identical over 7 bases. V gave up 1 base and J gave up 2 bases; unmatched junction bases: 5. Germline loops: CDR1 MNHEY, CDR2 SMNVEV (reference sequence). This CDR3 region has 15 residues. The CDR3 sequence is CASSLLAGRPYEQYV. In nucleotides, the CDR3 is TGTGCCAGCAGTTTATTAGCGGGTAGACCCTACGAGCAGTACGTC.